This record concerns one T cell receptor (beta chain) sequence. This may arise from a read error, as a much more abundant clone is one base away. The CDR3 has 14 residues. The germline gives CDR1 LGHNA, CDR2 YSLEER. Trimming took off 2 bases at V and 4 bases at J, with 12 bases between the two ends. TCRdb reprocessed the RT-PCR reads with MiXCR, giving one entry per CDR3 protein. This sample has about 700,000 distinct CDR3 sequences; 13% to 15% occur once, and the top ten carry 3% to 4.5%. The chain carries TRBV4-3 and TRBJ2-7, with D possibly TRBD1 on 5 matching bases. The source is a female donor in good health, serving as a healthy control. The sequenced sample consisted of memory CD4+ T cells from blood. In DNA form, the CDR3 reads TGCGCCAGCAGCCAACAACAGGAGTCTTACGAGCAGTACTTC. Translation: CASSQQQESYEQYF.